The present T cell receptor (beta chain) was sequenced within a study of blood T cell repertoires in COVID-19. Study details: The samples span acute and convalescent COVID-19 from the United States, Italy and Spain. Sample material is recorded as cDNA or gDNA derived from T cells, B-cell-depleted T cells, or PBMCs.

Trimming took off 6 bases at V and 4 bases at J, with 12 bases between the two ends. This CDR3 is built from 13 residues. CDR1 and CDR2 from the germline V gene are MNHEY and SVGAGI. Original analysis: Reference gene primer amplification gave estimated nucleated cell counts. Profiling relied on immunoSEQ multiplex PCR, and the TCRdb table lists in-frame clones only, not all of them. That table is the source of V, J and clone size, and D and trimming were worked out from the DNA. The sample has more than 100,000 clones, about 79% seen once; the top ten hold about 4.2%. What was sequenced was peripheral blood. The TCR was taken from a woman in her 70s with acute or convalescent COVID-19. The rearrangement joins TRBV6-5 to TRBJ1-2; a weak D match, TRBD1 (6 bases). For the CDR3, the DNA is TGTGCCAGCAGACCCACAGGGCCCTATGGCTACACCTTC. This codes for CASRPTGPYGYTF.